This T cell receptor beta chain was captured by sequencing in a study of CD8+ T cells in alopecia areata (dated by TCRdb to the late 2010s). Looking at the study overall: Treated patients were enrolled in an open-label pilot trial of oral tofacitinib at 5 to 10 mg twice daily for moderate-to-severe alopecia areata. Scalp clonality was compared among normal scalp (n=4), patchy alopecia areata scalp (n=8), and alopecia totalis/universalis scalp (n=8). Disease severity in treated patients was measured with the SALT score, which quantifies the percentage of affected scalp surface area. Scalp tissue and sorted CD4+ and CD8+ peripheral blood T cells from patchy and totalis/universalis alopecia areata patients and from healthy controls were covered by human TCRbeta sequencing. The study used high-throughput TCRbeta sequencing to examine T cell clonal expansion in alopecia areata, in both the C3H/HeJ mouse model and human patients. Patients stayed on tofacitinib for 6 to 18 months and then had 6 months of follow-up off drug so that delayed response and recurrence could be assessed. Tofacitinib-treated patients had biopsies at baseline and at 4 and 24 weeks of treatment, with a later scalp biopsy in several patients. TCRbeta CDR3 regions were amplified by immunoSEQ multiplex PCR using 35 Vbeta forward and 13 Jbeta reverse primers. RNA was extracted with the PAXgene miRNA kit for fixed scalp, the miRNeasy kit for PBMCs, and the RNeasy kit for mouse skin.

In the paper's terms, the time point label means: 24 weeks on oral tofacitinib. According to the study, the label for this sample's treatment or condition signals: oral pan-JAK inhibitor, 5-10 mg twice daily. Lesional scalp punch biopsies and peripheral blood were collected from alopecia areata patients. After PBMCs were isolated by density centrifugation and stained for CD3, CD4 and CD8, a FACSAria was used to sort CD4+ and CD8+ T cells. Overall study outcomes, separate from this receptor: Because the treated cohort was small and had just a single nonresponder, larger studies are needed to establish links between baseline CD8+ expansion and response. Scalp TCR repertoire analysis is complicated because resident alphabeta T cells in normal human skin are also sequenced, whereas mouse skin is dominated by gammadelta T cells. Compared with normal scalp, lesional scalp had higher clonality and more expanded CD8+ clones, particularly in alopecia totalis/universalis, a pattern that suggests antigenic drive. During tofacitinib treatment, many expanded lesional clones stuck around in both scalp and blood, and this persistence may partly explain why relapse happens after treatment is stopped. Scalp clonality and the number of expanded CD8+ clones among the top 100 scalp clones were significantly decreased by tofacitinib. Shared TCR sequences between patients were less evident than in mice, which may be partly attributable to HLA diversity in the patient population.

As for this clone: The antigen it binds to is not known. Base qualities are not provided; no much larger clone lies one nucleotide away.

Library preparation used the immunoSEQ multiplex PCR assay. To provide template for TCR sequencing, every sample had RNA extracted and reverse transcribed into cDNA. First-strand cDNA was synthesized using SuperScript III with a 2:1 mix of oligo-dT and random hexamers. Amplification bias was assessed with a synthetic immune receptor repertoire, and residual bias was removed computationally. The study's processing was this. Raw reads were preprocessed to remove errors, and CDR3 was defined by IMGT conventions from the conserved cysteine to phenylalanine. Clonality was calculated as 1 minus Shannon entropy normalized by log2 of the number of productive unique TCRs. Whether each scalp clone was CD4 or CD8 was inferred by checking scalp TCRbeta sequences against the CD4 and CD8 repertoires from sorted blood. The clones in this table, taken by TCRdb from immuneACCESS, are in-frame only. Not every clone is retained; where verified, under half of the shortfall comes from an unresolved V gene, and the cause of the rest is unknown. The V and J calls and clone size come from that table; D and trimming were worked out from the DNA. The sample includes 180,000 or so clones, with about 62% observed a single time. The ten biggest clones cover under 7% of the sample.

CDR3 length: 14 amino acids, cysteine to phenylalanine. Only the CDR3 portion is preserved as DNA: 42 bases, with reading frame beginning at the first base. CDR1 is given as ENHRY and CDR2 as SYGVKD, both from the germline V gene. The germline V and J ends show losses of 0 bases and 5 bases respectively, and no gene match explains 3 bases of the junction. The chain is assembled from TRBV10-3 and TRBJ2-5, with 7 bases aligning to TRBD1. The TCR sequence derives from a human donor with alopecia areata. This sample comprised CD4+ T cells sorted from blood, obtained at week 24, from a patient treated with tofacitinib. The DNA reads as follows: TGTGCCATCAGTGAGTCAGGACAGGACGAGACCCAGTACTTC. Its amino acids are CAISESGQDETQYF.